A selection of T cell receptor beta chains follows, all from one sample in a study of blood T cell repertoires in COVID-19. Using immunoSEQ multiplex PCR, the repertoire was profiled, and TCRdb retains in-frame clones only, with some absent. The sample carries approximately 300,000 clones, approximately 91% recorded once. The sequenced material came from PBMCs or T cells enriched from blood (not recorded which). These receptors all come from a man between 60 and 75 years old who had recovered from COVID-19. Both conserved end residues are part of each CDR3. Each record gives: CDR3 DNA, CDR3 protein, J gene, V gene, clone size, D gene. A D gene is named only where the DNA matches it firmly. Clone size is stated in some rows and not others, as once, few, many or a class when expanded.

CDR3nt: TGTGCCAGCAGCATAACGGGACTAGCGGGAGGGCCACATGAGCAGTTCTTC
CDR3aa: CASSITGLAGGPHEQFF
j_gene: TRBJ2-1
v_gene: TRBV3-1/TRBV3-2
abundance: -
d_gene: TRBD2

CDR3nt: TGTGCCATCCACCCCGAGGGGGGGACCTACGAGCAGTACTTC
CDR3aa: CAIHPEGGTYEQYF
j_gene: TRBJ2-7
v_gene: TRBV10-3
abundance: -
d_gene: -

CDR3nt: TGTGCCAGCTCACCCAGCGGGGGTGCCTACGAGCAGTACTTC
CDR3aa: CASSPSGGAYEQYF
j_gene: TRBJ2-7
v_gene: TRBV18
abundance: -
d_gene: TRBD2

CDR3nt: TGTGCCAGCAGTAGGGACAGCTTTAGCAATCAGCCCCAGCATTTT
CDR3aa: CASSRDSFSNQPQHF
j_gene: TRBJ1-5
v_gene: TRBV2
abundance: -
d_gene: TRBD1

CDR3nt: TGTGCCAGTAGTCTAAGACTAGCGGGAGGCGCGTACGAGCAGTACTTC
CDR3aa: CASSLRLAGGAYEQYF
j_gene: TRBJ2-7
v_gene: TRBV19
abundance: once
d_gene: TRBD2

CDR3nt: TGTGCCAGTACCCGGACTGAGCGGGGGAACACCGGGGAGCTGTTTTTT
CDR3aa: CASTRTERGNTGELFF
j_gene: TRBJ2-2
v_gene: TRBV19
abundance: -
d_gene: TRBD2

CDR3nt: TGTGCCAGCAGTTTAGGAGTCGCAGGGCCTAACTATGGCTACACCTTC
CDR3aa: CASSLGVAGPNYGYTF
j_gene: TRBJ1-2
v_gene: TRBV28
abundance: -
d_gene: -

CDR3nt: TGTGCCAGCAGCCGCGCCGGACTAGCGGGAGGGAGCTCCTACGAGCAGTACTTC
CDR3aa: CASSRAGLAGGSSYEQYF
j_gene: TRBJ2-7
v_gene: TRBV6-2/TRBV6-3
abundance: -
d_gene: TRBD2

CDR3nt: TGTGCCGCAGGGGTTAACTATGGCTACACCTTC
CDR3aa: CAAGVNYGYTF
j_gene: TRBJ1-2
v_gene: TRBV28
abundance: few
d_gene: -

CDR3nt: TGTGCCATCGGCAGGGTTGCTAATGAAAAACTGTTTTTT
CDR3aa: CAIGRVANEKLFF
j_gene: TRBJ1-4
v_gene: TRBV10-3
abundance: -
d_gene: -

CDR3nt: TGCGCCAGCAGCTTGACAGCCTCCTCTGGAAACACCATATATTTT
CDR3aa: CASSLTASSGNTIYF
j_gene: TRBJ1-3
v_gene: TRBV5-1
abundance: -
d_gene: -

CDR3nt: TGTGCCAGTAGTAAGCTAGCGGGAGTACGCGAGCAGTACTTC
CDR3aa: CASSKLAGVREQYF
j_gene: TRBJ2-7
v_gene: TRBV19
abundance: -
d_gene: TRBD2

CDR3nt: TGTGCCAGCTCACCGACACGCTCCTACAATGAGCAGTTCTTC
CDR3aa: CASSPTRSYNEQFF
j_gene: TRBJ2-1
v_gene: TRBV18
abundance: -
d_gene: -

CDR3nt: TGTGCCAGCAGTGTTCCGGGAGGGGTAGAGACCCAGTACTTC
CDR3aa: CASSVPGGVETQYF
j_gene: TRBJ2-5
v_gene: TRBV25-1
abundance: -
d_gene: TRBD2

CDR3nt: TGTGCCAGCAGCGCCGGGACAGGGAACTACGAGCAGTACTTC
CDR3aa: CASSAGTGNYEQYF
j_gene: TRBJ2-7
v_gene: TRBV9
abundance: -
d_gene: TRBD1

CDR3nt: TGCGCCAGCAGCGCAGGGGGCATGGGGATAGCCAAAAACATTCAGTACTTC
CDR3aa: CASSAGGMGIAKNIQYF
j_gene: TRBJ2-4
v_gene: TRBV4-1
abundance: -
d_gene: TRBD1

CDR3nt: TGTGCCAGCAGCCAAGCAACCGGGAGGGTCTACAATGAGCAGTTCTTC
CDR3aa: CASSQATGRVYNEQFF
j_gene: TRBJ2-1
v_gene: TRBV3-1/TRBV3-2
abundance: once
d_gene: TRBD2

CDR3nt: TGTGCCAGCAGGTTAACTAGCGGGCTGTACAATGAGCAGTTCTTC
CDR3aa: CASRLTSGLYNEQFF
j_gene: TRBJ2-1
v_gene: TRBV28
abundance: -
d_gene: TRBD2

CDR3nt: TGTGCCAGCAGCCCGACAGGAACTGGAAACACCATATATTTT
CDR3aa: CASSPTGTGNTIYF
j_gene: TRBJ1-3
v_gene: TRBV5-4
abundance: once
d_gene: -

CDR3nt: TGCGCCAGCAGCCCGGAACCAGGGGGAATTAACTATGGCTACACCTTC
CDR3aa: CASSPEPGGINYGYTF
j_gene: TRBJ1-2
v_gene: TRBV5-1
abundance: -
d_gene: TRBD1

CDR3nt: TGCGCCAGCAGCGGGGACTATGCGGGAGAGACCCAGTACTTC
CDR3aa: CASSGDYAGETQYF
j_gene: TRBJ2-5
v_gene: TRBV5-1
abundance: -
d_gene: TRBD2

CDR3nt: TGCGCCAGCAGCTTAAACAGGGGCACAGATACGCAGTATTTT
CDR3aa: CASSLNRGTDTQYF
j_gene: TRBJ2-3
v_gene: TRBV5-1
abundance: -
d_gene: -

CDR3nt: TGTGCCAGCATGAGCCGGAATTCACCCCTCCACTTT
CDR3aa: CASMSRNSPLHF
j_gene: TRBJ1-6
v_gene: TRBV6-1
abundance: -
d_gene: -

CDR3nt: TGTGCCAGCAGCCACCGGGACACCCATTCACCCCTCCACTTT
CDR3aa: CASSHRDTHSPLHF
j_gene: TRBJ1-6
v_gene: TRBV7-9
abundance: -
d_gene: -

CDR3nt: TGTGCCAGCAGTCAAGGGGGCGGGACAGGGTACACCGAGCAGTACTTC
CDR3aa: CASSQGGGTGYTEQYF
j_gene: TRBJ2-7
v_gene: TRBV5-4
abundance: -
d_gene: TRBD1

CDR3nt: TGCGCCAGCAGCCAAGATCTGGATAGGGGCACTTCACCCCTCCACTTT
CDR3aa: CASSQDLDRGTSPLHF
j_gene: TRBJ1-6
v_gene: TRBV4-1
abundance: once
d_gene: -

CDR3nt: TGTGCCAGCAAATCGAGGACTAGCGGCTACAATGAGCAGTTCTTC
CDR3aa: CASKSRTSGYNEQFF
j_gene: TRBJ2-1
v_gene: TRBV6-5
abundance: -
d_gene: TRBD2

CDR3nt: TGTGCCAGCAGTTTCTCAGGGGAGGGGCAGCCCCAGCATTTT
CDR3aa: CASSFSGEGQPQHF
j_gene: TRBJ1-5
v_gene: TRBV6-5
abundance: -
d_gene: -

CDR3nt: TGTGCCACTCAGTTCGGGACAGTCCTTAACTATGGCTACACCTTC
CDR3aa: CATQFGTVLNYGYTF
j_gene: TRBJ1-2
v_gene: TRBV28
abundance: -
d_gene: TRBD1

CDR3nt: TGTGCCATCAGCCCGGGACTAGCTCAAAACACCGGGGAGCTGTTTTTT
CDR3aa: CAISPGLAQNTGELFF
j_gene: TRBJ2-2
v_gene: TRBV10-3
abundance: -
d_gene: TRBD2

CDR3nt: TGTGCCAGCAGCCTAGGGGGGGGATATGGCTACACCTTC
CDR3aa: CASSLGGGYGYTF
j_gene: TRBJ1-2
v_gene: TRBV14
abundance: -
d_gene: -

CDR3nt: TGTGCCAGCAGCCCCCGCAGGGGCACTGAAGCTTTCTTT
CDR3aa: CASSPRRGTEAFF
j_gene: TRBJ1-1
v_gene: TRBV7-2
abundance: -
d_gene: -

CDR3nt: TGTGCCAGCGGCAGGGGGCGGTACGAGCAGTACTTC
CDR3aa: CASGRGRYEQYF
j_gene: TRBJ2-7
v_gene: TRBV28
abundance: few
d_gene: TRBD1

CDR3nt: TGTGCCACCCCCCGAGGGTTGATGCGAGCGGGAAACTATGGCTACACCTTC
CDR3aa: CATPRGLMRAGNYGYTF
j_gene: TRBJ1-2
v_gene: TRBV24-1
abundance: -
d_gene: -

CDR3nt: TGTGCCAGCAGCTTATCTCGAACCGGGACAGCTCAAGAGACCCAGTACTTC
CDR3aa: CASSLSRTGTAQETQYF
j_gene: TRBJ2-5
v_gene: TRBV7-9
abundance: -
d_gene: TRBD1

CDR3nt: TGTGCCAGCCACCGGGGGGGAACTTACAATGAGCAGTTCTTC
CDR3aa: CASHRGGTYNEQFF
j_gene: TRBJ2-1
v_gene: TRBV6-6
abundance: once
d_gene: TRBD2

CDR3nt: TGTGCCAGCAGCATACAGGACAGCTCCTACAATGAGCAGTTCTTC
CDR3aa: CASSIQDSSYNEQFF
j_gene: TRBJ2-1
v_gene: TRBV7-3
abundance: few
d_gene: -

CDR3nt: TGTGCCAGTAGTCCCCAGACAGCAGAAGAAGAGACCCAGTACTTC
CDR3aa: CASSPQTAEEETQYF
j_gene: TRBJ2-5
v_gene: TRBV19
abundance: -
d_gene: -

CDR3nt: TGCAGCGTTGAATTTTCCAGAGGGAATGAGCAGTTCTTC
CDR3aa: CSVEFSRGNEQFF
j_gene: TRBJ2-1
v_gene: TRBV29-1
abundance: -
d_gene: -

CDR3nt: TGTGCCAGTAGTATCGGGGGCCGGGGGGGACGATCTCAGCCCCAGCATTTT
CDR3aa: CASSIGGRGGRSQPQHF
j_gene: TRBJ1-5
v_gene: TRBV19
abundance: -
d_gene: -

CDR3nt: TGTGCCAGCTCACCTTCTAGGGGGGGGCTATCCTACAATGAGCAGTTCTTC
CDR3aa: CASSPSRGGLSYNEQFF
j_gene: TRBJ2-1
v_gene: TRBV18
abundance: once
d_gene: -

CDR3nt: TGTGCCAGTAGACCAGTCGGGCGTGGGGCAAGGGGCGGGGAGCTGTTTTTT
CDR3aa: CASRPVGRGARGGELFF
j_gene: TRBJ2-2
v_gene: TRBV19
abundance: -
d_gene: -

CDR3nt: TGTGCCAGTAGCTCGGCCGGGTCACTTGTTACCGAGCAGTACTTC
CDR3aa: CASSSAGSLVTEQYF
j_gene: TRBJ2-7
v_gene: TRBV19
abundance: -
d_gene: -

CDR3nt: TGTGCCAGCAGCTTCTACAGGGCCGGCGGGGAGCTGTTTTTT
CDR3aa: CASSFYRAGGELFF
j_gene: TRBJ2-2
v_gene: TRBV11-1
abundance: once
d_gene: -

CDR3nt: TGCGCCAGCAGCTTGGCCCCAGGGGTTTCCTACGAGCAGTACTTC
CDR3aa: CASSLAPGVSYEQYF
j_gene: TRBJ2-7
v_gene: TRBV5-1
abundance: -
d_gene: -

CDR3nt: TGTGCCAGCAGTGGCGGCGGCGCGATTTTGAATGAAAAACTGTTTTTT
CDR3aa: CASSGGGAILNEKLFF
j_gene: TRBJ1-4
v_gene: TRBV28
abundance: -
d_gene: -

CDR3nt: TGTGCCAGCAGCTTAACGGGAGTAGGAGAGACCCAGTACTTC
CDR3aa: CASSLTGVGETQYF
j_gene: TRBJ2-5
v_gene: TRBV7-2
abundance: -
d_gene: -

CDR3nt: TGTGCCAGCAGCCAAGATGAACAGAATAATGAAAAACTGTTTTTT
CDR3aa: CASSQDEQNNEKLFF
j_gene: TRBJ1-4
v_gene: TRBV4-2
abundance: -
d_gene: -

CDR3nt: TGTGCCTGTCGGGTCCAACCCACGGAGGGCTACACCTTC
CDR3aa: CACRVQPTEGYTF
j_gene: TRBJ1-2
v_gene: TRBV30
abundance: once
d_gene: -

CDR3nt: TGTGCCAGCCAGGGACAGAACTATGGCTACACCTTC
CDR3aa: CASQGQNYGYTF
j_gene: TRBJ1-2
v_gene: TRBV27
abundance: once
d_gene: TRBD1